These T cell receptor beta chains were read from a single sample in a study of cytomegalovirus exposure and HLA in healthy donors. Repertoires were generated with immunoSEQ multiplex PCR, while TCRdb's copy carries only in-frame clones and drops some. The repertoire includes under 150,000 clones, approximately 87% of them detected once, and 2.5% to 3.5% sits in the top ten. Material for sequencing was PBMCs. The receptors were sampled from a man between 18 and 35 years old in good health and CMV-seronegative. Each CDR3 is given with its conserved first and last residue. Fields, in order: clone size, J gene, V gene, D gene, CDR3 protein, CDR3 DNA. The D gene is left open where the match is weak. Rows give clone size only sometimes, using once, few, many, or a class for an expanded clone.

.,TRBJ1-4,TRBV7-9,.,CASSFTPGFTNEKLFF,TGTGCCAGCAGCTTCACCCCGGGGTTCACTAATGAAAAACTGTTTTTT
.,TRBJ1-1,TRBV19,.,CASSTDGLGTEAFF,TGTGCCAGTAGTACCGACGGACTGGGCACTGAAGCTTTCTTT
.,TRBJ1-4,TRBV6-1,.,CASSEEVGAGEKLFF,TGTGCCAGCAGTGAAGAGGTTGGGGCCGGAGAAAAACTGTTTTTT
.,TRBJ2-2,TRBV6-6,TRBD2,CASSLTSGGTGELFF,TGTGCCAGCAGTCTGACTAGCGGGGGAACCGGGGAGCTGTTTTTT
.,TRBJ2-7,TRBV7-2,.,CASSTYYEQYF,TGTGCCAGCAGTACCTACTACGAGCAGTACTTC
.,TRBJ2-7,TRBV14,.,CASSQGLGSYEQYF,TGTGCCAGCAGCCAAGGACTAGGCTCCTACGAGCAGTACTTC
.,TRBJ1-2,TRBV5-1,TRBD1,CASSPGPGQGHYGYTF,TGCGCCAGCAGCCCGGGCCCAGGACAGGGGCACTATGGCTACACCTTC
.,TRBJ1-1,TRBV27,.,CASSLSGGAAFF,TGTGCCAGCAGTTTATCAGGGGGTGCCGCTTTCTTT
few,TRBJ1-5,TRBV10-3,.,CAISPTVSNQPQHF,TGTGCCATCAGTCCGACAGTTAGCAATCAGCCCCAGCATTTT
.,TRBJ2-1,TRBV7-8,.,CASSPRAYNEQFF,TGTGCCAGCAGCCCCCGGGCCTACAATGAGCAGTTCTTC
.,TRBJ1-1,TRBV4-1,.,CASSQGGQMNTEAFF,TGCGCCAGCAGCCAAGGAGGCCAGATGAACACTGAAGCTTTCTTT
.,TRBJ2-1,TRBV7-8,.,CASSLAGVSSYNEQFF,TGTGCCAGCAGCTTAGCCGGGGTTAGCTCCTACAATGAGCAGTTCTTC
.,TRBJ2-7,TRBV9,TRBD2,CASSFRTGGEQYF,TGTGCCAGCAGCTTTCGAACGGGGGGCGAGCAGTACTTC
many,TRBJ2-7,TRBV28,TRBD1,CASIPPLETGENEQYF,TGTGCCAGCATCCCCCCACTTGAGACAGGGGAAAACGAGCAGTACTTC
.,TRBJ2-5,TRBV9,.,CASSLGLLGVQETQYF,TGTGCCAGCAGCCTAGGACTCCTGGGAGTCCAAGAGACCCAGTACTTC
.,TRBJ2-7,TRBV19,TRBD1,CASSITGTGGGEQYF,TGTGCCAGTAGTATAACCGGGACAGGGGGAGGCGAGCAGTACTTC
.,TRBJ1-5,TRBV7-2,.,CASSLEGPRLQPQHF,TGTGCCAGCAGCTTAGAGGGGCCGAGGCTTCAGCCCCAGCATTTT
.,TRBJ1-1,TRBV7-9,TRBD1,CASSSQLRTGPTEAFF,TGTGCCAGCAGCTCCCAGCTCCGGACAGGACCAACTGAAGCTTTCTTT
.,TRBJ2-7,TRBV5-1,TRBD1,CASSQEPGQGYEQYF,TGCGCCAGCAGCCAAGAACCGGGACAGGGCTACGAGCAGTACTTC
.,TRBJ2-2,TRBV19,.,CASRAGGARPGELFF,TGTGCCTCTAGGGCAGGTGGGGCCCGGCCCGGGGAGCTGTTTTTT